The 28 T cell receptor beta chains reported below all come from one sample, sequenced in a study of CD8 T cells in ankylosing spondylitis. One entry per CDR3 protein, called by TCRdb with MiXCR from the 5' RACE reads. The table records nearly 250,000 distinct CDR3 sequences, 32% of them present only once. The sample taken for sequencing was blood, either unsorted or a sorted T cell fraction (not recorded which). All receptors derive from a male donor with ankylosing spondylitis or in good health (not recorded which).

This clonotype was recorded at least ten times. The chain joins TRBV20-1 to TRBJ2-5; 8 bases align to TRBD1. Germline trimming cut 6 bases from V and 3 bases from J; bases unmatched to any gene: 9. CDR1 is DFQATT and CDR2 is SNEGSKA in the germline V gene (reference sequence). The CDR3 covers 14 residues. The CDR3: CSARTGRLEETQYF. The CDR3 nucleotides are TGCAGTGCCAGGACAGGGCGGTTGGAAGAGACCCAGTACTTC.

The chain has TRBV2 and TRBJ2-7; TRBD2 agrees at 7 bases. CDR3 length: 15 amino acids. V gave up 8 bases and J gave up 2 bases; unmatched junction bases: 12. Germline CDR1 reads SNHLY; CDR2 reads FYNNEI. This CDR3 reads CASDRDGGTTYEQYF. DNA for the CDR3: TGTGCCAGCGATAGAGACGGGGGGACCACCTACGAGCAGTACTTC.

The CDR3, as DNA: TGTGCCAGCAGGGAGGCGGGGGAATCCTACGAGCAGTACTTC. This encodes CASREAGESYEQYF. This chain connects TRBV12-3 or TRBV12-4 to TRBJ2-7; 7 bases are a match to TRBD2. V was pared by 6 bases and J by 1 base, with 6 bases of the junction left unmatched. CDR3 length: 14 amino acids.

This clonotype was counted only a few times. This chain joins TRBV12-3 or TRBV12-4 and TRBJ2-1; D is ambiguous. V was cut by 1 base and J by 5 bases, with 9 bases left in between. CDR3 length: 14 residues. As DNA, the CDR3 is TGTGCCAGCAGTTTAGGGTGGGGAAACAATGAGCAGTTCTTC. This sequence encodes CASSLGWGNNEQFF.

This sequence joins TRBV12-3 or TRBV12-4 and TRBJ2-1, with 7 bases fitting TRBD1. CDR3 length: 13 residues. V was clipped by 8 bases and J by 3 bases; unmatched bases: 4. The CDR3 spells CASGTVDYNEQFF. The DNA of the CDR3 is TGTGCCAGCGGGACAGTAGACTACAATGAGCAGTTCTTC.

V usage is TRBV12-3 or TRBV12-4 and J usage is TRBJ2-1; maybe TRBD1 (5 bases). The CDR3 is made up of 14 amino acids. Trimming removed 1 base from V and 8 bases from J, with 12 bases in between. The CDR3 region has the DNA TGTGCCAGCAGTTTAGGGAAGGGGTCCGATGAGCAGTTCTTC. Translating it yields CASSLGKGSDEQFF.

This clonotype was counted once. This rearrangement joins TRBV15 to TRBJ2-2; D gene ambiguous. Per the germline V gene, CDR1 is LNHNV and CDR2 is YYDKDF (reference sequence). The CDR3 runs to 12 residues. V was clipped by 5 bases and J by 3 bases, with 4 bases between them. The CDR3 reads CATSQDTGELFF. The CDR3 DNA reads as TGTGCCACCAGCCAAGACACCGGGGAGCTGTTTTTT.

The chain couples TRBV15 to TRBJ2-7; D may match TRBD1 or TRBD2 (5 bases each). Germline lookup yields CDR1 LNHNV and CDR2 YYDKDF (reference sequence). The CDR3 runs 15 residues. Trimming stripped 0 bases from V and 2 bases from J, with 11 bases between. The CDR3 region is CATSREGDGPYEQYF. The DNA for the CDR3 is TGTGCCACCAGCAGAGAGGGGGACGGCCCCTACGAGCAGTACTTC.

The rearrangement uses TRBV5-6 and TRBJ2-1; D remains ambiguous. V lost 4 bases to trimming and J lost 6 bases, with 20 bases between them. This CDR3 comprises 16 residues. Germline CDR1 and CDR2: SGHDT and YYEEEE. CDR3 protein: CASSDQLLLYSNEQFF. The CDR3, as DNA: TGTGCCAGCAGCGACCAGCTTCTTCTTTATAGCAATGAGCAGTTCTTC.

The chain joins TRBV28 to TRBJ2-7, with 9 bases lining up with TRBD2. V was pared by 8 bases and J by 1 base, with 21 bases of the junction left unmatched. The CDR3 runs to 19 residues. Germline V gives CDR1 MDHEN, CDR2 SYDVKM. For the CDR3, the DNA is TGTGCCAGCGGGCCCTTTCTATGGCGGGGGGGCGTCGCATCCTACGAGCAGTACTTC. This gives the protein CASGPFLWRGGVASYEQYF.

This clonotype has more than one count but fewer than ten. This chain links TRBV10-3 with TRBJ2-4; 9 nucleotides align to TRBD1. Unmatched junction bases numbered 9, after V lost 7 bases and J lost 8 bases. CDR3 length: 14 amino acids. The germline V gene encodes CDR1 ENHRY and CDR2 SYGVKD. Here the CDR3 reads CAINTGGRMDIQYF. The CDR3 coding sequence is TGTGCCATCAACACAGGGGGCAGGATGGACATTCAGTACTTC.

In this sample, this clonotype turned up a few times. The rearrangement joins TRBV20-1 to TRBJ2-7; no clear D. The germline gives CDR1 DFQATT, CDR2 SNEGSKA (reference sequence). The CDR3 runs to 12 residues. Trimming pared 1 base from V and 2 bases from J, leaving 6 bases between. The CDR3 DNA is TGCAGTGCTAGAGGCGCGACCTACGAGCAGTACTTC. Protein product: CSARGATYEQYF.

The V gene is TRBV7-8, the J gene TRBJ1-1, with a possible D match to TRBD1 (5 bases). This CDR3 is built from 15 residues. V was shortened by 3 bases and J by 0 bases, with 11 bases between the two germline ends. CDR1 is SGHVS and CDR2 is FQNEAQ in the germline V gene. The CDR3 spells CASSLPGPLNTEAFF. In DNA, the CDR3 is TGTGCCAGCAGCTTGCCGGGACCGCTGAACACTGAAGCTTTCTTT.

This clonotype was counted between two and nine times. The J gene is TRBJ2-3, the V gene TRBV5-6; a weak D match, TRBD2 (6 bases). Per germline, CDR1 SGHDT and CDR2 YYEEEE. The CDR3 consists of 16 residues. Between the trimmed V and J ends, which lost 0 bases and 2 bases, there was a span of 13 bases. In nucleotides, the CDR3 is TGTGCCAGCAGCTTGGAGGCGGGGCCGGTCACAGATACGCAGTATTTT. Protein: CASSLEAGPVTDTQYF.

This clonotype was observed once. The chain has TRBV11-2 and TRBJ2-1; 10 nucleotides line up with TRBD2. After removal of 4 bases from V and 8 bases from J, the junction contained 11 bases not matched to a gene. The CDR3 runs 16 residues. Looked up from germline, CDR1 is SGHAT and CDR2 is FQNNGV. Written as DNA, the CDR3 is TGTGCCAGCAGCTCCTTAAGCGGGGGGGCATGGGATGAGCAGTTCTTC. Amino acid sequence: CASSSLSGGAWDEQFF. The full variable domain, its missing parts supplied by reference TRBV11-2 and TRBJ2-1, is EAGVAQSPRYKIIEKRQSVAFWCNPISGHATLYWYQQILGQGPKLLIQFQNNGVVDDSQLPKDRFSAERLKGVDSTLKIQPAKLEDSAVYLCASSSLSGGAWDEQFFGPGTRLTVL.

The CDR3 DNA follows: TGTGCCAGCAGCCGTGGCCTTGCCTCCTACAATGAGCAGTTCTTC. This translates into CASSRGLASYNEQFF. The V gene is TRBV6-1, the J gene TRBJ2-1; D unclear. CDR3 size: 15 residues. Germline values: CDR1 MNHNS, CDR2 SASEGT. Trimming pared 6 bases from V and 0 bases from J, leaving 12 bases between.

In DNA, the CDR3 is TGCAGTGCTAGAGATGGTATCGAACAGATCAATCAGCCCCAGCATTTT. Its protein product is CSARDGIEQINQPQHF. This chain links TRBV20-1 with TRBJ1-5, with D unclear. The V gene lost 0 bases and the J gene lost 3 bases, with 15 bases spanning the gap. The CDR3 runs 16 residues. CDR1 is DFQATT, CDR2 SNEGSKA, per germline (reference sequence).

This clonotype was picked up a small number of times. The V gene is TRBV20-1, the J gene TRBJ2-4; D is unresolved. The CDR3 extends over 14 amino acids. V gave up 0 bases and J gave up 0 bases, with 6 bases separating them. Germline CDR1 DFQATT, CDR2 SNEGSKA (reference sequence). CDR3 in DNA: TGCAGTGCTAGAGATAGCCGAGCCAAAAACATTCAGTACTTC. Translation gives CSARDSRAKNIQYF.

The chain couples TRBV6-4 to TRBJ2-2, with D perhaps matching TRBD1 (6 bases). With 0 bases removed from V and 2 bases from J, the gap between germline ends came to 7 bases. The CDR3 runs 15 residues. Germline CDR1 is MRHNA and CDR2 is SNTAGT. In DNA, the CDR3 is TGTGCCAGCAGTGACTCGGGACAAAACACCGGGGAGCTGTTTTTT. This encodes CASSDSGQNTGELFF.

DNA of the CDR3: TGTGCCACCAGCAGTACGCCGGGGGCGGGGGAGACCCAGTACTTC. Translated: CATSSTPGAGETQYF. The V and J genes are TRBV15 and TRBJ2-5, with D perhaps TRBD1 or TRBD2 (6 bases each). The germline V gene encodes CDR1 LNHNV and CDR2 YYDKDF (reference sequence). The CDR3 runs to 15 residues. Trimming shortened V by 3 bases and J by 5 bases, and 16 bases separated the two germline ends. The variable domain in full, completed from reference TRBV15 and TRBJ2-5, reads DAMVIQNPRYQVTQFGKPVTLSCSQTLNHNVMYWYQQKSSQAPKLLFHYYDKDFNNEADTPDNFQSRRPNTSFCFLDIRSPGLGDTAMYLCATSSTPGAGETQYFGPGTRLLVL.

This clonotype was observed a handful of times. The chain couples TRBV2 to TRBJ2-3; TRBD1 matches at 11 bases. This CDR3 comprises 16 residues. V lost 4 bases and J lost 1; bases outside the gene matches: 4. Germline assignment: CDR1 SNHLY and CDR2 FYNNEI. The CDR3 nucleotides read TGTGCCAGCAGTGGAGGGACAGGGGGTGGCACAGATACGCAGTATTTT. The encoded protein is CASSGGTGGGTDTQYF.

CDR3 bases: TGCAGTGCTAACCGGGACGCCAACCAAGAGACCCAGTACTTC. This codes for CSANRDANQETQYF. The chain employs TRBV20-1 and TRBJ2-5, with D perhaps assigned TRBD1 or TRBD2 (5 bases each). The CDR3 is 14 residues long. Germline-derived CDR1 and CDR2 are DFQATT and SNEGSKA (reference sequence). V was trimmed by 4 bases and J by 0 bases, leaving 12 bases between them.

This clonotype was seen a handful of times. The V gene is TRBV19, the J gene TRBJ2-3, with D perhaps matching TRBD2 (5 bases). The germline gives CDR1 LNHDA, CDR2 SQIVND (reference sequence). The CDR3 spans 13 residues. V shed 6 bases and J shed 2 bases, with 9 bases lying between them. CDR3 in amino acids: CASSGDNTDTQYF. The CDR3 DNA follows: TGTGCCAGTAGCGGGGATAACACAGATACGCAGTATTTT.

The V gene is TRBV5-5, the J gene TRBJ1-2; 8 bases are a match to TRBD1. V was pared by 4 bases and J by 7 bases, with 9 bases of the junction left unmatched. The germline gives CDR1 SGHKS, CDR2 YYEKEE (reference sequence). The CDR3 is made up of 14 amino acids. The CDR3 is CASSLRTGPGGYTF. In DNA form, the CDR3 reads TGTGCCAGCAGCCTCCGGACAGGGCCGGGTGGCTACACCTTC.

V and J are TRBV29-1 and TRBJ2-1; 11 bases fit TRBD2. The CDR3 sequence is 14 residues long. The germline CDR1 and CDR2 sequences are SQVTM and ANQGSEA. Unmatched junction bases numbered 6, after V lost 4 bases and J lost 7 bases. The CDR3 DNA reads TGCAGCGTTGGTGTAGCGGGGGGGCGGAATGAGCAGTTCTTC. The encoded protein is CSVGVAGGRNEQFF.

This clonotype occurred many times. The chain has TRBV20-1 and TRBJ1-2; D gene unclear. Germline V lookup: CDR1 DFQATT, CDR2 SNEGSKA (reference sequence). This CDR3 is 14 amino acids long. Trimming pared 0 bases from V and 7 bases from J, leaving 15 bases between. In DNA, the CDR3 is TGCAGTGCTAGAGATCCCGCTTCTGGGTCTGGCTACACCTTC. Its protein is CSARDPASGSGYTF.

The CDR3 nucleotides are TGCAGTTCCGGGTCCGGGGGGGCCCGCGCAGATACGCAGTATTTT. Protein: CSSGSGGARADTQYF. The V call is TRBV20-1, the J call TRBJ2-3; 8 nucleotides agree with TRBD2. This CDR3 has 15 residues. The V gene end was trimmed by 8 bases and the J gene end by 4 bases; junction bases not matched to a gene: 14. Germline CDR1 reads DFQATT; CDR2 reads SNEGSKA (reference sequence).

This clonotype occurred many times. The V gene is TRBV20-1, the J gene TRBJ2-3, with TRBD2 matching over 7 bases. Germline CDR1 DFQATT, CDR2 SNEGSKA (reference sequence). This CDR3 has 17 amino acids. Unmatched junction bases numbered 10, after V lost 0 bases and J lost 1 base. This CDR3 reads CSARDPSRGGGTDTQYF. CDR3 DNA sequence: TGCAGTGCTAGAGATCCCTCCCGGGGAGGGGGCACAGATACGCAGTATTTT.